The 15 T cell receptor beta chains reported below all come from one sample, sequenced in a study of CD8 T cells in Susac syndrome. The RNA, about 0.5 to 1 ug, was put through reverse transcription using random hexamers. TCRdb re-called the immunoSEQ multiplex PCR reads through MiXCR, storing one row per CDR3 protein. The sample contains 100,000 to 150,000 distinct CDR3 sequences, around 94% of which appear only once. The sample was CD8+ T cells from PBMCs. These TCRs come from a human donor with Susac syndrome.

The chain is built from TRBV10-1 and TRBJ2-5, with D hard to call. Germline V gives CDR1 WNHNN, CDR2 SYGVQD (reference sequence). The CDR3 has 13 amino acids. The V gene lost 10 bases and the J gene lost 3 bases, with 15 bases spanning the gap. CDR3 DNA: TGCGCCAACCTATTACGGGCCGAAGAGACCCAGTACTTC. Amino acid sequence: CANLLRAEETQYF.

The chain joins TRBV3-1 to TRBJ2-1, with a weak D call TRBD2 (6 bases). Germline V lookup: CDR1 LGHDT, CDR2 YNNKEL (reference sequence). The CDR3 runs to 15 residues. Trimming cost V 5 bases and J 5 bases, with 16 bases left between them. CDR3 sequence reads: CASSMKLGGHNEQFF. CDR3 in DNA: TGTGCCAGCAGCATGAAATTGGGGGGACACAATGAGCAGTTCTTC.

The chain joins TRBV4-2 to TRBJ2-5; D is unclear. This CDR3 comprises 15 residues. V was shortened by 5 bases and J by 1 base, with 14 bases between the two germline ends. CDR1 is LGHNA and CDR2 is YNFKEQ in the germline V gene. The chain's CDR3 is CASSAIQTAQETQYF. CDR3 DNA: TGTGCCAGCAGCGCCATTCAGACGGCCCAAGAGACCCAGTACTTC.

The chain links TRBV5-1 to TRBJ2-2, with D uncertain. The germline V gene encodes CDR1 SGHRS and CDR2 YFSETQ. This CDR3 contains 14 residues. V was trimmed by 4 bases and J by 5 bases, leaving 12 bases between them. CDR3 sequence reads: CASSRVPETGELFF. CDR3 coding DNA: TGCGCCAGCAGCCGCGTACCAGAAACCGGGGAGCTGTTTTTT.

The chain employs TRBV27 and TRBJ2-6, with TRBD1 matching over 10 bases. J lost 2 bases, V lost 1 base, and 5 bases had no gene match. The germline V gene has CDR1 MNHEY and CDR2 SMNVEV (reference sequence). The CDR3 is 18 amino acids. CDR3 loop: CASSLFHGTGAGANVLTF. The CDR3 region has the DNA TGTGCCAGCAGTTTATTTCACGGGACAGGGGCTGGGGCCAACGTCCTGACTTTC.

The gene calls are TRBV14 and TRBJ1-5; no firm D call. Trimming pared 3 bases from V and 3 bases from J, leaving 12 bases between. The CDR3 is made up of 15 amino acids. Germline V lookup: CDR1 SGHDN, CDR2 FVKESK. CDR3 amino acids: CASSHSTEPNQPQHF. The CDR3, as DNA: TGTGCCAGCAGCCATAGTACAGAACCCAATCAGCCCCAGCATTTT.

The rearrangement uses TRBV6-2 or TRBV6-3 and TRBJ2-2; maybe TRBD1 (7 bases). Trimming took off 7 bases at V and 3 bases at J, with 18 bases between the two ends. CDR1 MNHEY and CDR2 SVGEGT come from the germline V gene. The CDR3 extends over 16 amino acids. CDR3 residues: CASTYGGGRDTGELFF. For the CDR3, the DNA is TGTGCCAGCACCTACGGAGGGGGCCGTGACACCGGGGAGCTGTTTTTT.

Written as DNA, the CDR3 is TGCGCCAGCAGCCCCCCCGGGACAGGGACAGATACGCAGTATTTT. This gives the protein CASSPPGTGTDTQYF. This chain joins TRBV4-1 and TRBJ2-3; 9 bases align to TRBD1. The V and J ends lost 4 bases and 3 bases, in that order; junction bases with no gene match: 5. Germline V lookup: CDR1 MGHRA, CDR2 YSYEKL. This CDR3 is 15 amino acids long.

This clonotype was recorded only once. The J gene is TRBJ2-3, the V gene TRBV6-4; possibly TRBD2 for D (5 bases). Germline lookup yields CDR1 MRHNA and CDR2 SNTAGT. The germline V and J ends were trimmed by 10 bases and 1 base, with 12 bases remaining between them. The CDR3 has 13 amino acids. The CDR3 sequence: CATSPGGTDTQYF. In DNA form, the CDR3 reads TGTGCCACATCCCCCGGGGGCACAGATACGCAGTATTTT.

The chain employs TRBV29-1 and TRBJ2-7; no reliable D call. Trimming removed 5 bases from V and 4 bases from J, with 18 bases in between. The CDR3 covers 14 residues. The germline CDR1 and CDR2 sequences are SQVTM and ANQGSEA. The CDR3 here is CSVRFAELFYEQYF. The CDR3 DNA is TGCAGCGTTCGATTTGCGGAACTGTTTTACGAGCAGTACTTC.

The chain carries TRBV5-1 and TRBJ1-1; D not certain. Trimming took off 9 bases at V and 4 bases at J, with 22 bases between the two ends. The germline gives CDR1 SGHRS, CDR2 YFSETQ. The CDR3 covers 15 residues. CDR3 coding DNA: TGCGCCACCTCCCCGCTTGGAGGGTTGGCCACTGAAGCTTTCTTT. It specifies CATSPLGGLATEAFF.

This chain joins TRBV4-2 and TRBJ1-2, with D unresolved. The germline V gene encodes CDR1 LGHNA and CDR2 YNFKEQ. The CDR3 runs 16 residues. Between the trimmed V and J ends, which lost 1 base and 3 bases, there was a span of 15 bases. As DNA, the CDR3 is TGTGCCAGCAGCCAAGGAGTTGGCACCTATTACTATGGCTACACCTTC. This encodes CASSQGVGTYYYGYTF.

The V gene is TRBV19, the J gene TRBJ1-1; TRBD1 matches at 9 bases. V was clipped by 6 bases and J by 4 bases; unmatched bases: 6. Germline lookup yields CDR1 LNHDA and CDR2 SQIVND (reference sequence). There are 14 residues in the CDR3. The DNA of the CDR3 is TGTGCCAGTAGCACTACAGGGGGCGGCACTGAAGCTTTCTTT. Protein product: CASSTTGGGTEAFF.

The CDR3 sequence: CASSSGQNADYEQYF. The DNA of the CDR3 is TGTGCCAGCAGCTCCGGTCAGAACGCCGACTACGAGCAGTACTTC. The rearrangement links TRBV7-9 to TRBJ2-7; D unclear. The length of the CDR3 is 15 residues. CDR1 is SEHNR, CDR2 FQNEAQ, per germline (reference sequence). Trimming removed 4 bases from V and 3 bases from J, with 16 bases in between.

This chain links TRBV3-1 with TRBJ2-5, with D uncertain. Trimming shortened V by 1 base and J by 5 bases, and 2 bases separated the two germline ends. The germline CDR1 and CDR2 sequences are LGHDT and YNNKEL (reference sequence). The CDR3 runs to 11 residues. The CDR3 spells CASSQAETQYF. The DNA of the CDR3 is TGTGCCAGCAGCCAAGCCGAGACCCAGTACTTC.